This TCR beta chain was identified in a study of blood T cell repertoires in COVID-19. About the research overall: The samples span acute and convalescent COVID-19 from the United States, Italy and Spain. From T cells, B-cell-depleted T cells, or PBMCs came the material, which was cDNA or gDNA.

Cohort placement rested on clinical history that participants reported themselves. In the study's own analysis: Scientists estimated how many nucleated cells there were by amplifying reference gene primers. The repertoire was sequenced with immunoSEQ multiplex PCR; TCRdb's copy has only in-frame clones and lacks some. V and J calls plus clone size are reproduced from that table; the DNA served to infer D and trimming. Seen here are roughly 360,000 clones, approximately 87% observed once, and the top ten hold approximately 1.2%. CDR1 and CDR2 (germline): SGDLS, YYNGEE. This CDR3 spans 15 amino acids. The V and J ends lost 2 bases and 1 base respectively, with 13 bases between them.

This chain connects TRBV9 to TRBJ2-7; perhaps TRBD2 as D (6 bases). The sequence derives from a man under 40 who had recovered from COVID-19. The sample was PBMCs or T cells enriched from blood (not recorded which). CDR3 sequence: CASSVGTEPSYEQYF. DNA of the CDR3: TGTGCCAGCAGCGTCGGGACTGAACCGTCCTACGAGCAGTACTTC. Looking up the rest from reference TRBV9 and TRBJ2-7 gives the full variable domain: DSGVTQTPKHLITATGQRVTLRCSPRSGDLSVYWYQQSLDQGLQFLIQYYNGEERAKGNILERFSAQQFPDLHSELNLSSLELGDSALYFCASSVGTEPSYEQYFGPGTRLTVT.